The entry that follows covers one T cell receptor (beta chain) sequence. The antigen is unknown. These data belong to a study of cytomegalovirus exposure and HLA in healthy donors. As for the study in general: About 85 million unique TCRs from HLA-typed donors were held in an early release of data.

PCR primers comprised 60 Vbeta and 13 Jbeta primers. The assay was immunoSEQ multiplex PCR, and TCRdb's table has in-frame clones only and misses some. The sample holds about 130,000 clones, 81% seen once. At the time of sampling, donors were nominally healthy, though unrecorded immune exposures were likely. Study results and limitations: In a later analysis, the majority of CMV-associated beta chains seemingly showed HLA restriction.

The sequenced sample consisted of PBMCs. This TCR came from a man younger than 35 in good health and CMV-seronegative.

CDR3 bases: TGTGCCAGCTCGGGACAGGCGGGCACTGAAGCTTTCTTT. Translation gives CASSGQAGTEAFF. The V and J genes are TRBV18 and TRBJ1-1; 8 bases are shared with TRBD1. J was trimmed by 4 bases and V by 6 bases; bases with no gene match: 4. Germline CDR1 and CDR2: KGHSH and LQKENI. This CDR3 spans 13 amino acids.